Listed here are 14 T cell receptor beta chains from one sample, sequenced in a study of blood T cell repertoires in COVID-19. Libraries were prepared by immunoSEQ multiplex PCR; TCRdb keeps only in-frame clonotypes and omits some of them. The sample shows tens of thousands of clones, about 80% of them seen only once. What was sequenced was peripheral blood. These receptors were obtained from a man aged 65 to 79 with acute or convalescent COVID-19.

This clone was observed a few times. V and J are TRBV6-6 and TRBJ1-2, with 7 nucleotides matching TRBD1. CDR3 length equals 12 residues. V lost 9 bases and J lost 3; bases outside the gene matches: 4. Germline CDR1 MNHNY, CDR2 SVGAGI (reference sequence). This chain's CDR3 is CASEGQHYGYTF. The CDR3 DNA sequence: TGTGCCAGTGAGGGACAGCACTATGGCTACACCTTC.

V is TRBV14 and J is TRBJ2-1; possibly TRBD1 for D (6 bases). From germline, CDR1 is SGHDN and CDR2 FVKESK. V was pared by 0 bases and J by 2 bases, with 8 bases between. The CDR3 has 15 amino acids. Here the CDR3 reads CASSQDGGPYNEQFF. The CDR3 DNA is TGTGCCAGCAGCCAAGATGGGGGCCCCTACAATGAGCAGTTCTTC.

The chain has TRBV10-3 and TRBJ2-3; 9 positions agree with TRBD1. With 10 bases clipped from V and 2 bases from J, the junction kept 7 bases outside the gene matches. CDR3 length: 14 amino acids. Germline CDR1 ENHRY, CDR2 SYGVKD. CDR3 amino acids: CATNRGLDTDTQYF. The CDR3 nucleotides read TGTGCCACAAACAGGGGGCTTGACACAGATACGCAGTATTTT.

This clone was recorded a few times. This rearrangement joins TRBV6-5 to TRBJ1-1, with 7 bases matching TRBD1. There are 13 residues in the CDR3. Germline loops: CDR1 MNHEY, CDR2 SVGAGI. V was clipped by 6 bases and J by 7 bases; unmatched bases: 8. CDR3 protein: CASRLRDSYEAFF. The DNA of the CDR3 is TGTGCCAGCAGACTCCGGGACAGTTATGAAGCTTTCTTT.

The gene calls are TRBV6-5 and TRBJ1-1, with TRBD1 identical over 9 bases. From germline, CDR1 is MNHEY and CDR2 SVGAGI. CDR3 length: 14 residues. After removal of 6 bases from V and 4 bases from J, the junction contained 6 bases not matched to a gene. The CDR3 sequence: CASRAATGGTEAFF. CDR3 nucleotide sequence: TGTGCCAGCAGAGCCGCGACAGGGGGCACTGAAGCTTTCTTT.

The chain has TRBV6-5 and TRBJ2-1; 8 bases map to TRBD2. This CDR3 region has 15 residues. CDR1 is MNHEY and CDR2 is SVGAGI in the germline V gene. V lost 5 bases to trimming and J lost 3 bases; unmatched junction nucleotides: 6. The CDR3 DNA follows: TGTGCCAGCAGTCCCGATAGCGGGGACTACAATGAGCAGTTCTTC. Its protein product is CASSPDSGDYNEQFF.

The chain employs TRBV24-1 and TRBJ2-1, with 8 bases matching TRBD2. This CDR3 has 14 residues. The germline V gene encodes CDR1 KGHDR and CDR2 SFDVKD. The V and J ends lost 7 bases and 1 base, in that order; junction bases with no gene match: 2. CDR3 DNA sequence: TGTGCCACCAGCCGGGGGGGTTCCTACAATGAGCAGTTCTTC. It yields the protein CATSRGGSYNEQFF.

The rearrangement links TRBV5-1 to TRBJ2-3, with D possibly matching TRBD2 (5 bases). Trimming shortened V by 1 base and J by 4 bases, and 16 bases separated the two germline ends. The CDR3 length is 16 residues. The germline CDR1 and CDR2 sequences are SGHRS and YFSETQ. The CDR3 DNA reads TGCGCCAGCAGCTTGTTCGTCTCTCAGAGGGCAGATACGCAGTATTTT. It is translated as CASSLFVSQRADTQYF.

The chain joins TRBV4-3 to TRBJ2-3; 11 nucleotides match TRBD2. The CDR3 totals 16 residues. Germline V gene sequence: CDR1 LGHNA, CDR2 YSLEER. V lost 3 bases to trimming and J lost 6 bases; unmatched junction nucleotides: 8. CDR3: CASSHKRSGGADTQYF. The CDR3, as DNA: TGCGCCAGCAGCCATAAACGTAGCGGGGGGGCGGATACGCAGTATTTT.

This chain uses TRBV30 with TRBJ2-1, with 10 bases fitting TRBD2. J gave up 5 bases and V 6 bases, and 22 bases lay outside the gene matches. Per the germline V gene, CDR1 is GTSNPN and CDR2 is SVGIG (reference sequence). The CDR3 is 19 residues long. The CDR3 coding sequence is TGTGCCTGTACCCGCTGGGGAGTTTTGACTAGCGGGCCGCACAATGAGCAGTTCTTC. It translates to CACTRWGVLTSGPHNEQFF. The complete variable domain, with remaining parts taken from reference TRBV30 and TRBJ2-1, reads SQTIHQWPATLVQPVGSPLSLECTVEGTSNPNLYWYRQAAGRGLQLLFYSVGIGQISSEVPQNLSASRPQDRQFILSSKKLLLSDSGFYLCACTRWGVLTSGPHNEQFFGPGTRLTVL.

The gene calls are TRBV14 and TRBJ1-1, with D possibly TRBD1 on 5 matching bases. In germline, CDR1 is SGHDN, CDR2 FVKESK. This CDR3 spans 16 amino acids. Deletions cut 1 base from V and 4 bases from J, with 16 bases between. Here the CDR3 reads CASSQGLGGGGTEAFF. CDR3 coding DNA: TGTGCCAGCAGCCAAGGCCTCGGGGGAGGAGGCACTGAAGCTTTCTTT. The whole variable domain, remainder taken from reference TRBV14 and TRBJ1-1, is EAGVTQFPSHSVIEKGQTVTLRCDPISGHDNLYWYRRVMGKEIKFLLHFVKESKQDESGMPNNRFLAERTGGTYSTLKVQPAELEDSGVYFCASSQGLGGGGTEAFFGQGTRLTVV.

This clone appeared a few times. V gene TRBV28 combines with J gene TRBJ1-1, with D perhaps matching TRBD1 (6 bases). Germline-derived CDR1 and CDR2 are MDHEN and SYDVKM. Between the trimmed V and J ends, which lost 5 bases and 2 bases, there was a span of 15 bases. The CDR3 is made up of 15 amino acids. The CDR3 nucleotides read TGTGCCAGCAGTCCCACAGGGATGGGTAACACTGAAGCTTTCTTT. It encodes CASSPTGMGNTEAFF.

This clone is termed medium-sized (0.01 to 0.1%). The CDR3 DNA sequence: TGTGCCATCAGTGGTACCAGGGAACAGAATTGGAATCAGCCCCAGCATTTT. Translating it yields CAISGTREQNWNQPQHF. The chain carries TRBV10-3 and TRBJ1-5, with TRBD1 as a possible D gene (5 bases). This CDR3 comprises 17 residues. Germline CDR1 and CDR2: ENHRY and SYGVKD. Trimming removed 4 bases at V and 4 bases at J, with 20 bases between.

The chain employs TRBV7-9 and TRBJ2-1; TRBD2 might be the D (5 bases). The CDR3 sequence is 14 residues long. Trimming removed 5 bases from V and 5 bases from J, with 13 bases in between. Per germline, CDR1 SEHNR and CDR2 FQNEAQ (reference sequence). CDR3 in DNA: TGTGCCAGCAGCCGAGGAGGAATGGACAATGAGCAGTTCTTC. Translating gives CASSRGGMDNEQFF.